This T cell receptor beta chain was identified in a study of OX40 agonist ivuxolimab in advanced cancers. For the study at large: Three dose-escalation patients had partial responses: one with hepatocellular carcinoma and two with cutaneous melanoma.

Trimming took 5 bases from V and 6 from J, leaving 11 bases between them. CDR1 and CDR2 from the germline V gene are GTSNPN and SVGIG (reference sequence). CDR3 size: 13 residues. This clone was picked up a small number of times. The data were produced by immunoSEQ multiplex PCR, yet TCRdb's version contains in-frame clones alone and is incomplete. The data contain 75,000 to 100,000 clones, more than 80% of them singletons. Sequences were derived from CD4+ or CD8+ T cells sorted from blood, sampled in a trial of the OX40 agonist ivuxolimab. This chain links TRBV30 with TRBJ1-6, with D possibly being TRBD1 (5 bases). This receptor was obtained from an adult with an advanced solid tumor such as melanoma, head and neck, liver or kidney cancer. The CDR3 here is CAWATESNSPLHF. In DNA, the CDR3 is TGTGCCTGGGCGACAGAGAGTAATTCACCCCTCCACTTT.